The 7 T cell receptor beta chains below were found in one sample sequenced in a study of Ad26.COV2.S vaccination and SARS-CoV-2 variants. Profiling relied on immunoSEQ multiplex PCR, and the TCRdb table lists in-frame clones only, not all of them. Of hundreds of thousands of clones in the sample, 75% to 90% were seen once. Treatment of the sample: about 20 received Ad26.COV2.S at low or high dose, single or two shots; roughly five received placebo; per-sample allocation not given. All samples were drawn on day 63, counting from the first vaccine or placebo injection. The input for sequencing was peripheral blood, taken in a trial of Ad26.COV2.S vaccine versus placebo. Every receptor here comes from a person between 18 and 65 years old who received the Ad26.COV2.S COVID-19 vaccine or a placebo.

The chain combines TRBV18 with TRBJ1-1; D perhaps matches TRBD1 (5 bases). The ends were cut back, 3 bases at V and 0 bases at J, with 11 bases in the middle. CDR3 length: 15 amino acids. Germline V gene lookup returns CDR1 KGHSH and CDR2 LQKENI. CDR3 in amino acids: CASSPAQGMNTEAFF. In DNA, the CDR3 is TGTGCCAGCTCACCCGCCCAGGGAATGAACACTGAAGCTTTCTTT. Complete variable domain (other parts from reference TRBV18 and TRBJ1-1): NAGVMQNPRHLVRRRGQEARLRCSPMKGHSHVYWYRQLPEEGLKFMVYLQKENIIDESGMPKERFSAEFPKEGPSILRIQQVVRGDSAAYFCASSPAQGMNTEAFFGQGTRLTVV.

The chain combines TRBV7-9 with TRBJ2-2, with D perhaps matching TRBD2 (5 bases). Germline CDR1 reads SEHNR; CDR2 reads FQNEAQ (reference sequence). This CDR3 region has 13 residues. Trimming took 4 bases from V and 6 from J, leaving 9 bases between them. CDR3 loop: CASSSPGAGELFF. In DNA, the CDR3 is TGTGCCAGCAGCTCACCCGGGGCCGGGGAGCTGTTTTTT. Full variable domain (outside the CDR3, taken from reference TRBV7-9 and TRBJ2-2): DTGVSQNPRHKITKRGQNVTFRCDPISEHNRLYWYRQTLGQGPEFLTYFQNEAQLEKSRLLSDRFSAERPKGSFSTLEIQRTEQGDSAMYLCASSSPGAGELFFGEGSRLTVL.

The chain uses TRBV20-1 and TRBJ2-5; 10 bases fit TRBD2. The germline V gene has CDR1 DFQATT and CDR2 SNEGSKA (reference sequence). The CDR3 is 11 amino acids. CDR3 DNA: TGCAGCAGCGGGAGGGGTGAGACCCAGTACTTC. It encodes CSSGRGETQYF.

This chain joins TRBV28 and TRBJ1-1; the match to TRBD1 covers 11 bases. The V gene's germline CDR1 is MDHEN and CDR2 SYDVKM. The trim removed 5 bases at V and 5 bases at J, leaving 7 bases unmatched. The CDR3 runs to 15 residues. The CDR3 sequence: CASSPGTGGKTEAFF. CDR3 in DNA: TGTGCCAGCAGTCCGGGGACAGGGGGAAAGACTGAAGCTTTCTTT.

The chain recombines TRBV2 with TRBJ2-3; D is unresolved. CDR3 length equals 14 residues. The germline V and J ends were trimmed by 6 bases and 0 bases, with 10 bases remaining between them. Germline CDR1 SNHLY, CDR2 FYNNEI. The CDR3 region has the DNA TGTGCCAGCAGCCTTAGAACTAGCACAGATACGCAGTATTTT. Translating it yields CASSLRTSTDTQYF.

The chain links TRBV3-1 (or the pseudogene TRBV3-2) to TRBJ2-1, with D unresolved. Germline V gene sequence: CDR1 LGHDT, CDR2 YNNKEL (reference sequence). Trimming removed 0 bases at V and 8 bases at J, with 2 bases between. The length of the CDR3 is 11 residues. CDR3 DNA sequence: TGTGCCAGCAGCCAAGATCATGAGCAGTTCTTC. It specifies CASSQDHEQFF.

This chain uses TRBV2 with TRBJ2-7; 9 nucleotides match TRBD1. The CDR3 consists of 15 residues. Germline V gene data show CDR1 as SNHLY and CDR2 as FYNNEI. After removal of 7 bases from V and 3 bases from J, the junction contained 10 bases not matched to a gene. CDR3 nucleotides: TGTGCCAGCACCCGAGGGGGGACAGGGAGCTACGAGCAGTACTTC. Its protein is CASTRGGTGSYEQYF.